This TCR beta chain was obtained from a study of Ad26.COV2.S vaccination and SARS-CoV-2 variants. The overall study: Participants got Ad26.COV2.S intramuscularly, once or twice 56 days apart.

Germline V lookup: CDR1 MDHEN, CDR2 SYDVKM. The length of the CDR3 is 15 residues. After removal of 8 bases from V and 0 bases from J, the junction contained 7 bases not matched to a gene. The table came from immunoSEQ multiplex PCR; TCRdb's copy has only in-frame clones and leaves some out. There are 300,000 to 350,000 clones in the sample; around 89% occur only once, and around 6.1% lies in the top ten. General observations from the study: Reported findings describe substantial breadth in spike-specific CD8+ and CD4+ T cell responses following vaccination.

As for treatment: around 19 received Ad26.COV2.S at low or high dose, single or two shots; about 5 received placebo; per-sample allocation not given. Material that was analyzed had been drawn on day 63 after the first vaccine or placebo injection. Expressing Wuhan-strain SARS-CoV-2 spike, an Ad26 vector served as the vaccine. With regard to this clone: No antigen is known for it.

The rearrangement uses TRBV28 and TRBJ1-2, with TRBD1 matching over 9 bases. This clonotype originated in a person aged 18 to 59 who received the Ad26.COV2.S COVID-19 vaccine or a placebo. The sample was peripheral blood, taken in a trial of Ad26.COV2.S vaccine versus placebo. This CDR3 reads CASLTGGRSNYGYTF. CDR3 nucleotide sequence: TGTGCCAGCCTAACAGGGGGCCGTTCTAACTATGGCTACACCTTC.